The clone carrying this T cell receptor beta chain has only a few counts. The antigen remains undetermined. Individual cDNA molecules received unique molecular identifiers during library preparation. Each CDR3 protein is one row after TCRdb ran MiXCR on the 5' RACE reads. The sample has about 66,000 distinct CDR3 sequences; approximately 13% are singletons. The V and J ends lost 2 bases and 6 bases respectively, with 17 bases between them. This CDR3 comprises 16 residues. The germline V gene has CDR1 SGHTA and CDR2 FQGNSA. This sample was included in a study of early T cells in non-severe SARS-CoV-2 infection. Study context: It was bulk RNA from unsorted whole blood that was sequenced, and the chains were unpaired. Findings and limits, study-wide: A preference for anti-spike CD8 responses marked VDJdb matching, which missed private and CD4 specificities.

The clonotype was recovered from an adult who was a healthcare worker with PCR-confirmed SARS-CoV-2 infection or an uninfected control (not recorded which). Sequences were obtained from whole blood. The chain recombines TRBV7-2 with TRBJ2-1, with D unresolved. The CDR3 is CASSLRVNWGSNEQFF. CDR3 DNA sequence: TGTGCCAGCAGCTTAAGAGTGAATTGGGGAAGCAATGAGCAGTTCTTC.